The clone carrying this TCR beta chain was counted a few times. What it binds is unknown. Sample treatment: roughly 11-day PBMC culture with coronavirus spike peptide pools or control peptides (ViraFEST assay). This record comes from a study of vaccination and CD4 T cells after COVID-19. Study overall: After nasal swab PCR-confirmed SARS-CoV-2, under ten convalescents had mild disease and one severe.

The germline V gene encodes CDR1 SGHTA and CDR2 FQGNSA. CDR3 length: 16 amino acids. The J segment lost 5 bases and the V segment lost 3 bases, leaving 6 bases of the junction unmatched. An Oncomine TCR Beta short-read assay was used to sequence the DNA from cultured CD4+ T cells. TCRdb called the PCR reads again in MiXCR, with one record for every CDR3 protein. The sample contains 7,500 to 9,000 distinct CDR3 sequences, approximately 50% of which appear only once. The specimen sequenced was CD4+ T cells from blood, cultured in vitro. The V gene is TRBV7-2, the J gene TRBJ2-3; 12 bases agree with TRBD2. This receptor was identified in a human donor who had recovered from COVID-19. The CDR3 DNA is TGTGCCAGCAGCTTGTCTAGCGGGGGGGCCCAAGATACGCAGTATTTT. This translates into CASSLSSGGAQDTQYF.